The sequence of this T cell receptor (beta chain) was determined in a study of T cell changes during pregnancy in multiple sclerosis. Clones were read by immunoSEQ multiplex PCR, and TCRdb kept only the in-frame ones, dropping some. This table holds 60,000 or so clones, 85% to 90% found once. The CDR3 runs 16 residues. V shed 0 bases, J shed 3 bases, and the junction held 5 bases outside the gene matches. Germline CDR1 reads SGDLS; CDR2 reads YYNGEE. In its sample, this clone was seen once. The chain has TRBV9 and TRBJ2-3; 9 positions match TRBD2. This clonotype was sampled from a female donor in good health, enrolled as a control in a pregnancy study. The sequencing used peripheral blood, collected in the first trimester of pregnancy. The CDR3 loop is CASSVGLAEPTDTQYF. CDR3 bases: TGTGCCAGCAGCGTAGGACTAGCGGAGCCGACAGATACGCAGTATTTT.